These 31 T cell receptor beta chains originate from one sample sequenced in a study of T cell repertoires in cytomegalovirus infection. MiXCR, run by TCRdb on the reads, gives a single entry per CDR3 protein. The sample has some 400,000 distinct CDR3 sequences; under 40% are singletons. Sequencing input: PBMCs. The receptors here all came from a human donor in good health (CMV status not recorded). Some clones in this sample may be carry-over from other donors' samples.

The chain couples TRBV7-2 to TRBJ1-6; maybe TRBD1 (5 bases). V was cut by 7 bases and J by 7 bases, with 17 bases left in between. This CDR3 region has 15 residues. Germline V lookup: CDR1 SGHTA, CDR2 FQGNSA. The CDR3 sequence: CASTRSVGGNSPLHF. The CDR3 bases are TGTGCCAGCACGAGGTCGGTGGGGGGGAATTCACCCCTCCACTTT.

This clonotype has only a few counts. This rearrangement joins TRBV7-6 to TRBJ1-5; D gene ambiguous. CDR3 size: 14 residues. Germline V gene sequence: CDR1 SGHVS, CDR2 FNYEAQ. The V end was cut by 5 bases, the J end by 2 bases, with 10 bases between. The CDR3 nucleotides read TGTGCCAGCAGCCCGTCGGTAGGCAATCAGCCCCAGCATTTT. Translating it yields CASSPSVGNQPQHF.

The chain couples TRBV20-1 to TRBJ1-2; 10 nucleotides match TRBD1. The trim removed 5 bases at V and 3 bases at J, leaving 9 bases unmatched. CDR3 size: 15 residues. Germline loops: CDR1 DFQATT, CDR2 SNEGSKA (reference sequence). The chain's CDR3 is CSAARDRGSYYGYTF. The CDR3 region has the DNA TGCAGTGCTGCCCGGGACAGGGGCAGTTACTATGGCTACACCTTC.

V gene TRBV2 combines with J gene TRBJ2-4, with a possible D match to TRBD2 (5 bases). Germline loops: CDR1 SNHLY, CDR2 FYNNEI. V lost 4 bases, J lost 0 bases, and 13 bases lay in between. The CDR3 spans 16 residues. In nucleotides, the CDR3 is TGTGCCAGCAGTGTCCGGGGATTAGTAGCCAAAAACATTCAGTACTTC. It is translated as CASSVRGLVAKNIQYF. Based on the CDR3 plus reference TRBV2 and TRBJ2-4, the full variable domain is EPEVTQTPSHQVTQMGQEVILRCVPISNHLYFYWYRQILGQKVEFLVSFYNNEISEKSEIFDDQFSVERPDGSNFTLKIRSTKLEDSAMYFCASSVRGLVAKNIQYFGAGTRLSVL.

This rearrangement joins TRBV5-5 to TRBJ2-1; D is perhaps TRBD1 (5 bases). Germline CDR1 is SGHKS and CDR2 is YYEKEE (reference sequence). The length of the CDR3 is 16 residues. V shed 7 bases and J shed 9 bases, with 26 bases lying between them. CDR3 DNA sequence: TGTGCCAGCTCCCCGGATTTACGACAGACGAAATCTGAGCAGTTCTTC. It codes for CASSPDLRQTKSEQFF. Drawing the rest from reference TRBV5-5 and TRBJ2-1, the complete variable domain is DAGVTQSPTHLIKTRGQQVTLRCSPISGHKSVSWYQQVLGQGPQFIFQYYEKEERGRGNFPDRFSARQFPNYSSELNVNALLLGDSALYLCASSPDLRQTKSEQFFGPGTRLTVL.

This clonotype was observed at least ten times. The chain links TRBV28 to TRBJ2-1; 8 nucleotides agree with TRBD2. This CDR3 is built from 12 residues. Germline V gives CDR1 MDHEN, CDR2 SYDVKM. V was clipped by 5 bases and J by 10 bases; unmatched bases: 4. The CDR3 bases are TGTGCCAGCAGTCTCCGACTAGCGGAGCAGTTCTTC. This translates into CASSLRLAEQFF.

Many counts were recorded for this clonotype. V gene TRBV7-2 combines with J gene TRBJ2-5, with TRBD2 matching 10 bases. CDR1 and CDR2 (germline): SGHTA, FQGNSA. V gave up 6 bases and J gave up 5 bases; unmatched junction bases: 3. This CDR3 is 13 amino acids long. The CDR3 nucleotides read TGTGCCAGCAGTCCGACTAGCGGGGAGACCCAGTACTTC. Its protein is CASSPTSGETQYF.

This rearrangement joins TRBV20-1 to TRBJ2-7; 7 bases line up with TRBD1. The junction had 8 bases not matched to a gene; V was cut back by 6 bases and J by 3 bases. The CDR3 is 13 amino acids. Germline-derived CDR1 and CDR2 are DFQATT and SNEGSKA (reference sequence). The CDR3 bases are TGCAGTGCGTCTACCGGGACAGACTACGAGCAGTACTTC. Residues: CSASTGTDYEQYF.

This clonotype appeared a single time. The CDR3 here is CSARRGYEAFF. CDR3 nucleotides: TGCAGTGCTAGAAGGGGGTACGAAGCTTTCTTT. The chain joins TRBV20-1 to TRBJ1-1; TRBD1 is a possible D gene (6 bases). From germline, CDR1 is DFQATT and CDR2 SNEGSKA (reference sequence). The CDR3 contains 11 residues. V lost 2 bases to trimming and J lost 8 bases, with 9 bases between them.

On this clonotype: It is unclear where the CDR3 begins or ends on the DNA, so no DNA is shown, and the CDR3 is as TCRdb lists it. This chain joins TRBV20-1 and TRBJ1-5; the table's D call, TRBD1, was not checked against the DNA. The CDR3 length equals 15 residues, ends included. The germline CDR1 and CDR2 sequences are DFQATT and SNEGSKA (reference sequence). The CDR3 is CSGTGQRVAGGAPHF.

This clonotype was seen at least ten times. The V gene is TRBV7-9, the J gene TRBJ1-2; no definite D call. The germline gives CDR1 SEHNR, CDR2 FQNEAQ (reference sequence). The length of the CDR3 is 12 residues. V lost 5 bases, J lost 8 bases, and 12 bases lay in between. The CDR3 region has the DNA TGTGCCAGCAGCGCCGGGAAGATAGGCTACACCTTC. Residues: CASSAGKIGYTF.

This clonotype was observed a handful of times. The chain couples TRBV24-1 to TRBJ2-7; 10 nucleotides agree with TRBD2. The CDR3 is 13 residues long. V lost 5 bases to trimming and J lost 3 bases; unmatched junction nucleotides: 0. Germline-derived CDR1 and CDR2 are KGHDR and SFDVKD. CDR3 protein: CATSGTSGYEQYF. For the CDR3, the DNA is TGTGCCACCAGTGGGACTAGCGGCTACGAGCAGTACTTC.

This clonotype was recorded many times. V usage is TRBV7-9 and J usage is TRBJ2-7; 12 bases line up with TRBD2. The CDR3 spans 16 residues. V gave up 5 bases and J gave up 0 bases; unmatched junction bases: 5. Germline V CDR1 and CDR2: SEHNR, FQNEAQ (reference sequence). As DNA, the CDR3 is TGTGCCAGCAGCATTGGACTAGCGGGGACCTCCTACGAGCAGTACTTC. Its translation: CASSIGLAGTSYEQYF.

J is TRBJ2-2 and V is TRBV5-6, with 7 bases lining up with TRBD1. This CDR3 is 15 amino acids long. In germline, CDR1 is SGHDT, CDR2 YYEEEE. V trimming: 6 bases; J trimming: 4 bases; junction bases outside the gene matches: 9. CDR3 residues: CASTRGQKITGELFF. The DNA for the CDR3 is TGTGCCAGCACACGGGGACAGAAGATCACCGGGGAGCTGTTTTTT. The full variable domain, completed using reference TRBV5-6 and TRBJ2-2, is DAGVTQSPTHLIKTRGQQVTLRCSPKSGHDTVSWYQQALGQGPQFIFQYYEEEERQRGNFPDRFSGHQFPNYSSELNVNALLLGDSALYLCASTRGQKITGELFFGEGSRLTVL.

V and J are TRBV28 and TRBJ2-4; perhaps TRBD1 as D (6 bases). The CDR3 has 16 residues. CDR1 and CDR2 from the germline V gene are MDHEN and SYDVKM. V was cut by 5 bases and J by 7 bases, with 21 bases left in between. As DNA, the CDR3 is TGTGCCAGCAGTCCAGGACAGAAACCTCCTTTGAACATTCAGTACTTC. As protein: CASSPGQKPPLNIQYF.

This clonotype showed up just a few times. The chain links TRBV7-9 to TRBJ2-2; 9 bases are shared with TRBD2. This CDR3 contains 18 residues. The ends lost 4 bases at V and 4 bases at J; junction bases unmatched: 13. Germline CDR1 and CDR2: SEHNR and FQNEAQ (reference sequence). CDR3 sequence reads: CASSSGLSGGYFTGELFF. CDR3 nucleotides: TGTGCCAGCAGCTCGGGACTTAGCGGGGGTTATTTCACCGGGGAGCTGTTTTTT.

Details on this clonotype: This could be a read error, since a much larger clone is one nucleotide away. J is TRBJ1-5 and V is TRBV19; no definite D call. The V gene's germline CDR1 is LNHDA and CDR2 SQIVND (reference sequence). The CDR3 contains 16 residues. The ends were cut back, 6 bases at V and 0 bases at J, with 15 bases in the middle. The chain's CDR3 is CASSGRTSYSNQPQHF. DNA of the CDR3: TGTGCCAGTAGCGGTCGGACGTCTTATAGCAATCAGCCCCAGCATTTT.

In this sample, this clonotype turned up a few times. The CDR3 protein is CASSKGPLNSPLHF. CDR3 nucleotides: TGTGCCAGCAGCAAGGGACCCCTTAATTCACCCCTCCACTTT. The rearrangement joins TRBV5-6 to TRBJ1-6; D is possibly TRBD1 (5 bases). The CDR3 has 14 amino acids. The ends were cut back, 4 bases at V and 6 bases at J, with 11 bases in the middle. Germline CDR1 is SGHDT and CDR2 is YYEEEE.

The rearrangement joins TRBV7-9 to TRBJ2-5; tentatively, D is TRBD2 (5 bases). The CDR3 contains 13 residues. Per the germline V gene, CDR1 is SEHNR and CDR2 is FQNEAQ (reference sequence). Between the trimmed V and J ends, which lost 4 bases and 14 bases, there was a span of 20 bases. CDR3 DNA sequence: TGTGCCAGCAGCTCCCGGGGTGGGGAGACCAATTACTTC. Protein: CASSSRGGETNYF. Using reference TRBV7-9 and TRBJ2-5 for the parts outside the CDR3, the full variable domain is DTGVSQNPRHKITKRGQNVTFRCDPISEHNRLYWYRQTLGQGPEFLTYFQNEAQLEKSRLLSDRFSAERPKGSFSTLEIQRTEQGDSAMYLCASSSRGGETNYFGPGTRLLVL.

The chain carries TRBV6-4 and TRBJ1-1; no clear D gene. Germline values: CDR1 MRHNA, CDR2 SNTAGT. The germline V and J ends were trimmed by 6 bases and 7 bases, with 9 bases remaining between them. This CDR3 is 11 amino acids long. The CDR3 coding sequence is TGTGCCAGCAGAACTGACGGTGAAGCTTTCTTT. Encoded protein: CASRTDGEAFF.

The CDR3 sequence: CASSLGTSGVPSSYNEQFF. For the CDR3, the DNA is TGTGCCAGCAGCTTAGGGACTAGCGGGGTTCCGAGCTCCTACAATGAGCAGTTCTTC. This rearrangement joins TRBV7-9 to TRBJ2-1, with 12 bases fitting TRBD2. Looked up from germline, CDR1 is SEHNR and CDR2 is FQNEAQ (reference sequence). The CDR3 has 19 residues. The V and J ends lost 1 base and 0 bases, in that order; junction bases with no gene match: 7.

About this clonotype: At one end, the junction sequence differs from germline, possibly due to a read error. This chain connects TRBV4-1 to TRBJ2-5; possibly TRBD1 for D (6 bases). The CDR3 runs 16 residues. Germline V gives CDR1 MGHRA, CDR2 YSYEKL. The CDR3 nucleotides are TGCGCCAGCAGCCAAGAAGGAGGTGGGGGCCAAGAGACCCCGTACTTC. The encoded protein is CASSQEGGGGQETPYF.

A few counts support this clonotype. The chain is built from TRBV6-5 and TRBJ1-1; D is undetermined. This CDR3 is built from 13 residues. Trimming removed 0 bases at V and 8 bases at J, with 10 bases between. CDR1 and CDR2 (germline): MNHEY, SVGAGI. CDR3 sequence: CASSYSTGQEAFF. DNA of the CDR3: TGTGCCAGCAGTTACTCGACCGGGCAGGAAGCTTTCTTT.

Remarks on this clonotype: A much larger clone lies one base from this, so it may be a read error. The missing conserved phenylalanine or tryptophan at the end of this CDR3 makes a read error likely. The chain uses TRBV7-9 and TRBJ1-3; D unclear. The length of the CDR3 is 15 residues. Trimming left V 1 base short and J 3 bases short, with 10 bases between. The germline gives CDR1 SEHNR, CDR2 FQNEAQ (reference sequence). The CDR3 protein is CASSLVSGSGNTIYL. The CDR3 coding sequence is TGTGCCAGCAGCTTAGTTAGTGGCAGTGGAAACACCATATATTTG.

This sequence joins TRBV6-5 and TRBJ1-3; TRBD1 might be the D (5 bases). There are 14 residues in the CDR3. Germline assignment: CDR1 MNHEY and CDR2 SVGAGI. The ends were cut back, 7 bases at V and 3 bases at J, with 13 bases in the middle. The CDR3 coding sequence is TGTGCCAGCAAAAGAGGGGTTAGTGGAAACACCATATATTTT. Protein: CASKRGVSGNTIYF.

Note on this clonotype: A much larger clonotype is one base distant, so this may be a read error. The chain combines TRBV7-2 with TRBJ2-3, with TRBD2 matching 7 bases. Per germline, CDR1 SGHTA and CDR2 FQGNSA. Losses at the gene ends were 5 bases for V and 7 bases for J; bases not matched to a gene: 9. The CDR3 is 14 amino acids. The CDR3 reads CASSVGLVAYTQYF. In nucleotides, the CDR3 is TGTGCCAGCAGCGTCGGACTAGTGGCATATACGCAGTATTTT.

The sample holds a few counts of this clonotype. The chain couples TRBV5-6 to TRBJ2-1; TRBD1 matches 8 bases. The CDR3 covers 18 residues. After removal of 3 bases from V and 2 bases from J, the junction contained 13 bases not matched to a gene. Germline V gene data show CDR1 as SGHDT and CDR2 as YYEEEE. The CDR3 DNA reads as TGTGCCAGCAGCTCGGCCGACCCGGGACAGGCCGCCTACAATGAGCAGTTCTTC. Translated: CASSSADPGQAAYNEQFF.

The rearrangement joins TRBV11-2 to TRBJ2-5; 14 bases align to TRBD2. This CDR3 spans 16 amino acids. V gave up 6 bases and J gave up 5 bases; unmatched junction bases: 8. Germline V lookup: CDR1 SGHAT, CDR2 FQNNGV. Here the CDR3 reads CASRPGTSGGGETQYF. In DNA, the CDR3 is TGTGCCAGCAGGCCTGGGACTAGCGGGGGCGGGGAGACCCAGTACTTC.

With regard to this clonotype: A read error may explain this, as a much larger clone is one base away. The chain has TRBV28 and TRBJ2-7; D possibly corresponds to TRBD2 (7 bases). CDR3 size: 14 residues. Germline V gives CDR1 MDHEN, CDR2 SYDVKM. CDR3 coding DNA: TGTGCCACCGAGGGGAGGGGGGGGCGCTACCAGCAGTACTTC. Encoded protein: CATEGRGGRYQQYF.

Only a few counts were recorded for this clonotype. The J gene is TRBJ1-5, the V gene TRBV7-8; D unclear. V was trimmed by 5 bases and J by 6 bases, leaving 23 bases between them. Germline assignment: CDR1 SGHVS and CDR2 FQNEAQ. This CDR3 region has 17 residues. The CDR3 region is CASSPRPGILGGQPQHF. DNA of the CDR3: TGTGCCAGCAGCCCCAGGCCCGGGATCCTAGGCGGTCAGCCCCAGCATTTT.

This clonotype was recorded many times. The chain joins TRBV7-2 to TRBJ1-1; the match to TRBD1 covers 8 bases. The germline V gene encodes CDR1 SGHTA and CDR2 FQGNSA. The CDR3 loop spans 15 amino acids. V dropped 2 bases and J dropped 6; count of bases not matched to a gene: 8. The DNA for the CDR3 is TGTGCCAGCAGCTTAACCTGGACAGGGTTTTCTGAAGCTTTCTTT. Translation gives CASSLTWTGFSEAFF.